Listed below are T cell receptor beta chains from one sample, sequenced in a study of a mutant IDH1 vaccine in newly diagnosed glioma. These receptors have no known antigen. Measured with immunoSEQ multiplex PCR; TCRdb has only the in-frame clones, and not every one. This sample has just under 45,000 clones, with approximately 90% found just once. The source was PBMCs, collected from a glioma patient whose treatment included an IDH1 peptide vaccine. The receptors stem from a man aged 45-65 years with glioma. The CDR3 runs from the conserved cysteine through the conserved F or W. D genes are given only for firm matches. A clone size is listed for some rows: how often the clone was seen (once, few, many), or a class if it is expanded.

TRBV13	once	TRBD1	TRBJ1-1	CASSSRRQGEFSEAFF	TGTGCCAGCAGCTCTCGCCGACAGGGAGAGTTTTCTGAAGCTTTCTTT
TRBV7-2	NA	NA	TRBJ1-1	CASSSRPPPGNTEAFF	TGTGCCAGCAGCTCCCGCCCCCCCCCTGGGAACACTGAAGCTTTCTTT
TRBV9	NA	NA	TRBJ2-2	CASSVEQGIGELFF	TGTGCCAGCAGCGTAGAACAGGGAATCGGGGAGCTGTTTTTT
TRBV4-1	NA	NA	TRBJ1-5	CASSPLAGVHPPQHF	TGCGCCAGCAGCCCCCTGGCCGGGGTGCATCCGCCCCAGCATTTT
TRBV5-6	NA	NA	TRBJ1-5	CASSFRVSGNQPQHF	TGTGCCAGCAGCTTTCGGGTTTCTGGCAATCAGCCCCAGCATTTT
TRBV6-1	NA	NA	TRBJ2-2	CASSDAHVGWTNTGELFF	TGTGCCAGCAGTGACGCTCACGTTGGGTGGACTAACACCGGGGAGCTGTTTTTT
TRBV9	once	NA	TRBJ2-3	CASSAPSTDTQYF	TGTGCCAGCAGCGCCCCCTCTACAGATACGCAGTATTTT
TRBV19	NA	NA	TRBJ1-5	CASSARSFYSNQPQHF	TGTGCCAGTAGTGCTCGGAGCTTCTATAGCAATCAGCCCCAGCATTTT
TRBV9	NA	NA	TRBJ2-3	CASSVGYRLSTDTQYF	TGTGCCAGCAGCGTAGGGTACAGGCTTAGCACAGATACGCAGTATTTT
TRBV6-5	NA	NA	TRBJ2-6	CASSYFGSGANVLTF	TGTGCCAGCAGTTATTTTGGGTCTGGGGCCAACGTCCTGACTTTC
TRBV11-2	once	TRBD1	TRBJ1-2	CASSWGQGARYGYTF	TGTGCCAGCAGCTGGGGACAGGGGGCCCGCTATGGCTACACCTTC
TRBV9	NA	NA	TRBJ1-2	CASSVGGSYGYTF	TGTGCCAGCAGCGTAGGTGGGTCCTATGGCTACACCTTC
TRBV6-4	NA	NA	TRBJ2-1	CASSDSLAGAAEQFF	TGTGCCAGCAGTGACTCGCTCGCGGGTGCCGCTGAGCAGTTCTTC
TRBV27	NA	NA	TRBJ1-1	CASSLGGGNAEAFF	TGTGCCAGCAGTTTAGGCGGAGGTAACGCTGAAGCTTTCTTT
TRBV30	NA	NA	TRBJ2-3	CAWNPRGHTDTQYF	TGTGCCTGGAATCCCCGGGGCCACACAGATACGCAGTATTTT
TRBV7-8	NA	NA	TRBJ1-2	CASSPDLGFYGYTF	TGTGCCAGCAGCCCCGATTTGGGTTTCTATGGCTACACCTTC
TRBV2	NA	TRBD2	TRBJ2-5	CASSGGLAQTQYF	TGTGCCAGCAGTGGTGGACTAGCCCAGACCCAGTACTTC
TRBV9	NA	TRBD1	TRBJ1-1	CASSVRSSGTGGRGTEAFF	TGTGCCAGCAGCGTACGGTCGTCCGGGACAGGGGGCCGTGGCACTGAAGCTTTCTTT
TRBV5-1	once	NA	TRBJ2-5	CASSFANQGFGETQYF	TGCGCCAGCAGCTTCGCAAATCAGGGGTTCGGGGAGACCCAGTACTTC
TRBV28	NA	NA	TRBJ1-1	CASSLGQIIEAFF	TGTGCCAGCAGTTTAGGGCAGATTATAGAAGCTTTCTTT
TRBV7-8	NA	NA	TRBJ1-5	CASGRRNQPQHF	TGTGCCAGCGGGAGAAGAAATCAGCCCCAGCATTTT
TRBV5-5	medium-sized	TRBD2	TRBJ2-2	CASSLGLARSGELFF	TGTGCCAGCAGCTTGGGACTAGCAAGGAGCGGGGAGCTGTTTTTT
TRBV10-3	NA	NA	TRBJ2-6	CAIWQGAGANVLTF	TGTGCCATCTGGCAGGGAGCGGGGGCCAACGTCCTGACTTTC
TRBV28	NA	NA	TRBJ2-3	CATLGERRATDTQYF	TGTGCCACCCTAGGCGAGCGGAGGGCCACAGATACGCAGTATTTT
TRBV19	NA	NA	TRBJ1-2	CASRLAAEFYGYTF	TGTGCCAGTAGGTTGGCAGCCGAATTCTATGGCTACACCTTC
TRBV27	NA	NA	TRBJ2-7	CASSLSPAFRYEQYF	TGTGCCAGCAGTTTATCCCCCGCTTTTAGGTACGAGCAGTACTTC
TRBV7-8	NA	NA	TRBJ1-1	CASSFPGGAFF	TGTGCCAGCAGCTTTCCCGGGGGAGCTTTCTTT
TRBV4-1	NA	NA	TRBJ1-6	CASSQQEINSPLHF	TGCGCCAGCAGCCAACAGGAGATTAATTCACCCCTCCACTTT
TRBV14	NA	NA	TRBJ2-7	CASSPSSYEQYF	TGTGCCAGCAGCCCGAGCTCCTACGAGCAGTACTTC
TRBV28	NA	TRBD1	TRBJ1-2	CASSRTGLSGYTF	TGTGCCAGCTCTCGGACAGGGTTAAGTGGCTACACCTTC
TRBV4-1	once	NA	TRBJ1-6	CASSQEGPSPLHF	TGCGCCAGCAGCCAAGAGGGCCCTTCACCCCTCCACTTT
TRBV27	NA	NA	TRBJ2-7	CASSLGYLPGVEQYF	TGTGCCAGCAGTTTAGGGTATCTTCCAGGGGTCGAGCAGTACTTC
TRBV2	NA	TRBD1	TRBJ1-1	CASAGTVGTEAFF	TGTGCCAGCGCCGGGACAGTGGGCACTGAAGCTTTCTTT
TRBV2	few	TRBD1	TRBJ1-2	CASSTGEGYGYTF	TGTGCCAGCAGCACAGGGGAGGGCTATGGCTACACCTTC
TRBV5-1	NA	NA	TRBJ1-6	CASSLDYRAGSPLHF	TGCGCCAGCAGCTTGGATTACAGGGCCGGTTCACCCCTCCACTTT
TRBV19	NA	TRBD2	TRBJ2-3	CASSIEGLADLISGPDTQYF	TGTGCCAGTAGTATAGAAGGGCTAGCGGACCTCATCAGTGGACCAGATACGCAGTATTTT
TRBV11-2	NA	TRBD1	TRBJ1-6	CASSSRQGFNSPLHF	TGTGCCAGCAGCTCCCGACAGGGTTTTAATTCACCCCTCCACTTT
TRBV7-2	NA	NA	TRBJ1-2	CASSLRPGPRGVGYTF	TGTGCCAGCAGCTTACGCCCGGGGCCCCGCGGGGTTGGCTACACCTTC
TRBV14	NA	NA	TRBJ2-2	CASSQDTGNVPGELFF	TGTGCCAGCAGCCAAGATACCGGGAATGTCCCCGGGGAGCTGTTTTTT
TRBV6-1	NA	NA	TRBJ2-6	CASSVLGESLSSGANVLTF	TGTGCCAGCAGTGTTCTCGGTGAAAGCCTAAGCTCTGGGGCCAACGTCCTGACTTTC
TRBV5-5	NA	NA	TRBJ1-2	CASSERTGKANYGYTF	TGTGCCAGCAGCGAGAGGACGGGGAAAGCTAACTATGGCTACACCTTC
TRBV6-4	NA	TRBD2	TRBJ2-1	CASSDSGEGSNEQFF	TGTGCCAGCAGTGACTCTGGGGAGGGGAGTAATGAGCAGTTCTTC
TRBV5-1	NA	TRBD2	TRBJ2-3	CASSLGGTGGPSDTQYF	TGCGCCAGCAGCTTGGGGGGAACGGGAGGGCCATCAGATACGCAGTATTTT
TRBV4-2	NA	NA	TRBJ1-4	CASSQDSGEKLFF	TGTGCCAGCAGCCAAGATTCTGGGGAAAAACTGTTTTTT
TRBV6-5	NA	TRBD1	TRBJ2-5	CASMTGAGEETQYF	TGTGCCAGCATGACAGGGGCCGGAGAAGAGACCCAGTACTTC
TRBV13	once	TRBD2	TRBJ2-3	CASSVISGSRTDTQYF	TGTGCCAGCAGCGTTATCAGCGGGAGTCGTACAGATACGCAGTATTTT